A selection of T cell receptor beta chains follows, all from one sample in a study of blood T cell repertoires in COVID-19. Profiled with immunoSEQ multiplex PCR; TCRdb holds only in-frame clones, not every one. The sample records about 210,000 clones, around 86% being singletons. Material: PBMCs or T cells enriched from blood (not recorded which). These receptors all come from a young man in a cohort exposed to, infected with or recovered from COVID-19 (not recorded which). The CDR3 runs from the conserved cysteine through the conserved F or W. A D gene is named only where the DNA matches it firmly. A row's size may be missing; if present it is once, few, many or a size class.

clone_size j_call d_call v_call cdr3_aa cdr3_nt
. TRBJ1-1 . TRBV11-2 CASSLLTEAFF TGTGCCAGCAGTCTTCTCACTGAAGCTTTCTTT
. TRBJ1-6 . TRBV27 CASSLSISSYNSPLHF TGTGCCAGCAGCCTTAGTATTAGCTCCTATAATTCACCCCTCCACTTT
. TRBJ2-3 TRBD2 TRBV18 CASSPPGGTSGSFADTQYF TGTGCCAGCTCACCACCAGGGGGGACTAGCGGGAGTTTCGCAGATACGCAGTATTTT
. TRBJ1-1 TRBD1 TRBV5-1 CASSSGQGRMNTEAFF TGCGCCAGCAGCTCTGGACAGGGGAGAATGAACACTGAAGCTTTCTTT
. TRBJ1-3 . TRBV5-6 CASSSNGGFSGNTIYF TGTGCCAGCAGCTCCAACGGGGGATTCTCTGGAAACACCATATATTTT
. TRBJ2-7 . TRBV3-1/TRBV3-2 CASSQGPGHSYEQYF TGTGCCAGCAGCCAAGGACCGGGACACAGCTACGAGCAGTACTTC
once TRBJ1-1 . TRBV5-1 CASSHGSNTEAFF TGCGCCAGCAGCCACGGGTCGAACACTGAAGCTTTCTTT
. TRBJ2-7 . TRBV19 CASSIPGSGGEQYF TGTGCCAGTAGTATACCCGGCTCCGGCGGCGAGCAGTACTTC
. TRBJ1-1 . TRBV15 CATSRVAGYTEAFF TGTGCCACCAGCAGAGTGGCGGGGTACACTGAAGCTTTCTTT
few TRBJ2-7 . TRBV27 CASSFRQSSGEQYF TGTGCCAGCAGTTTTAGACAGTCGTCGGGCGAGCAGTACTTC
few TRBJ2-6 TRBD1 TRBV19 CASSMTGGSGANVLTF TGTGCCAGTAGTATGACAGGGGGCTCTGGGGCCAACGTCCTGACTTTC
. TRBJ2-2 TRBD2 TRBV4-1 CASSRLAGGIANTGELFF TGCGCCAGCAGCCGCCTAGCGGGAGGTATCGCGAACACCGGGGAGCTGTTTTTT
. TRBJ2-3 . TRBV5-1 CASRRSTPAGDTQYF TGCGCCAGCAGACGGTCGACACCCGCGGGAGATACGCAGTATTTT
. TRBJ1-5 TRBD1 TRBV2 CASSEDRGLSMGNQPQHF TGTGCCAGCAGTGAAGACAGGGGGCTTTCTATGGGCAATCAGCCCCAGCATTTT
. TRBJ1-3 . TRBV29-1 CSVALPADGNTIYF TGCAGCGTCGCCCTCCCAGCGGATGGAAACACCATATATTTT
. TRBJ1-6 . TRBV28 CASSPASSVSPLHF TGTGCCAGCAGTCCAGCTAGTTCGGTTTCACCCCTCCACTTT
. TRBJ2-1 . TRBV5-5 CASSFRDYNEQFF TGTGCCAGCAGCTTCAGGGATTACAATGAGCAGTTCTTC
. TRBJ2-4 TRBD1 TRBV18 CASSPPTGTDIQYF TGTGCCAGCTCACCCCCGACAGGGACGGACATTCAGTACTTC
. TRBJ2-1 TRBD2 TRBV10-3 CAISTDTGTSGTRSSYNEQFF TGTGCCATCAGTACTGACACCGGGACTAGCGGGACCCGGAGCTCCTACAATGAGCAGTTCTTC
. TRBJ2-7 TRBD1 TRBV28 CASSPWTGRIRYEQYF TGTGCCAGCAGTCCCTGGACAGGGAGGATCCGCTACGAGCAGTACTTC
. TRBJ2-7 TRBD2 TRBV11-2 CASSPLGLGGSSSYEQYF TGTGCCAGCAGCCCCCTCGGCCTTGGCGGGAGCAGCTCCTACGAGCAGTACTTC
. TRBJ1-2 . TRBV28 CASGPAIFYGYTF TGTGCCAGCGGCCCAGCGATTTTCTATGGCTACACCTTC
few TRBJ1-6 TRBD1 TRBV28 CASSLFPGQGYKPLHF TGTGCCAGCAGTTTATTTCCGGGACAGGGTTACAAACCCCTCCACTTT
few TRBJ2-7 . TRBV19 CASKGTGSYEQYF TGTGCCAGTAAAGGTACGGGCTCCTACGAGCAGTACTTC
. TRBJ1-1 . TRBV27 CASSWGGWRMNTEAFF TGTGCCAGCAGTTGGGGGGGCTGGAGGATGAACACTGAAGCTTTCTTT
. TRBJ1-2 TRBD1 TRBV4-3 CASSHDDWTGGNYGYTF TGCGCCAGCAGCCATGACGATTGGACAGGGGGCAACTATGGCTACACCTTC
. TRBJ1-1 . TRBV7-9 CASSYSDRNEAFF TGTGCCAGCAGCTACTCAGACAGGAATGAAGCTTTCTTT
. TRBJ2-7 TRBD1 TRBV27 CASSYPRTGGGYEQYF TGTGCCAGCAGTTACCCTCGGACAGGGGGAGGCTACGAGCAGTACTTC
once TRBJ2-7 . TRBV6-1 CASSGGWEYSNNPYEQYF TGTGCCAGCAGTGGGGGATGGGAGTACTCGAATAACCCCTACGAGCAGTACTTC
. TRBJ2-7 TRBD2 TRBV19 CASSTWTSGSTPWGEQYF TGTGCCAGTAGTACCTGGACTAGCGGGAGCACCCCTTGGGGCGAGCAGTACTTC
. TRBJ2-1 . TRBV29-1 CSDFSYNEQFF TGCAGCGACTTCTCCTACAATGAGCAGTTCTTC
few TRBJ2-7 . TRBV28 CASSRGTAPEQYF TGTGCCAGCAGCCGGGGGACGGCGCCCGAGCAGTACTTC
. TRBJ2-1 TRBD2 TRBV7-3 CASSLASGTYNEQFF TGTGCCAGCAGCCTTGCTAGCGGCACCTACAATGAGCAGTTCTTC
. TRBJ2-7 TRBD1 TRBV11-2 CASSLHGQGYEQYF TGTGCCAGCAGCTTACACGGACAGGGCTACGAGCAGTACTTC
. TRBJ1-2 TRBD1 TRBV12-3/TRBV12-4 CASSYRGDGYTF TGTGCCAGCAGTTACAGGGGGGATGGCTACACCTTC
. TRBJ2-3 . TRBV27 CASYPQGSRDTQYF TGTGCCTCCTATCCCCAGGGGTCGAGAGATACGCAGTATTTT
. TRBJ2-1 . TRBV21-1 CASSKGTSRPQTGNEQFF TGTGCCAGCAGCAAAGGTACTTCCAGGCCACAAACAGGGAATGAGCAGTTCTTC
. TRBJ2-7 . TRBV27 CASISSWSSPSYEQYF TGTGCCAGCATTTCCAGCTGGTCTAGCCCCTCCTACGAGCAGTACTTC
. TRBJ2-5 . TRBV11-1 CASSLEENVGETQYF TGTGCCAGCAGCTTAGAGGAGAACGTCGGAGAGACCCAGTACTTC
. TRBJ2-7 . TRBV7-8 CASSRRVEVFEQYF TGTGCCAGCAGCCGGCGCGTAGAAGTTTTCGAGCAGTACTTC
. TRBJ1-1 . TRBV14 CASSHGGTGAEAFF TGTGCCAGCAGCCATGGAGGGACCGGCGCTGAAGCTTTCTTT
. TRBJ1-1 . TRBV19 CASSIVGRGMNTEAFF TGTGCCAGTAGTATAGTAGGGAGGGGGATGAACACTGAAGCTTTCTTT
. TRBJ1-2 TRBD1 TRBV7-9 CASSLAHGGTGNTNYGYTF TGTGCCAGCAGCTTAGCGCATGGAGGGACAGGCAATACTAACTATGGCTACACCTTC
. TRBJ2-5 . TRBV5-4 CASRVAAQETQYF TGTGCCAGCAGAGTAGCGGCCCAAGAGACCCAGTACTTC